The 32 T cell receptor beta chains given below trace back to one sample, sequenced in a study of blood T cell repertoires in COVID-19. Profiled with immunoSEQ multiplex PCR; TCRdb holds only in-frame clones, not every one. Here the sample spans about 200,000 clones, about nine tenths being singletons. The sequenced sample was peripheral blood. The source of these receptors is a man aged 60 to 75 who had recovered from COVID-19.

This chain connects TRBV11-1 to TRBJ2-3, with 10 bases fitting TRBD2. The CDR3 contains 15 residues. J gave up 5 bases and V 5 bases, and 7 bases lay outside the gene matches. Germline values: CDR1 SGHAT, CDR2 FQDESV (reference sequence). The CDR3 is CASSTTSGWGDTQYF. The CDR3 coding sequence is TGTGCCAGCAGCACGACTAGCGGGTGGGGAGATACGCAGTATTTT.

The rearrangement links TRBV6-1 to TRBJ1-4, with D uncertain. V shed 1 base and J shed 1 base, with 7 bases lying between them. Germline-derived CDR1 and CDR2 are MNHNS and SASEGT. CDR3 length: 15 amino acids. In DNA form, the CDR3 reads TGTGCCAGCAGTGAAGGAAGAGGAACTAATGAAAAACTGTTTTTT. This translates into CASSEGRGTNEKLFF.

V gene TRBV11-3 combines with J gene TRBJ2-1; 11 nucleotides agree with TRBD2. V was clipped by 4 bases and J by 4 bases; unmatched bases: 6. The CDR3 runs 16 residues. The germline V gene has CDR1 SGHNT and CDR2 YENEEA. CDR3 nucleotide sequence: TGTGCCAGCAGCTCCCGAGGGACTAGCGGTTACAATGAGCAGTTCTTC. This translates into CASSSRGTSGYNEQFF.

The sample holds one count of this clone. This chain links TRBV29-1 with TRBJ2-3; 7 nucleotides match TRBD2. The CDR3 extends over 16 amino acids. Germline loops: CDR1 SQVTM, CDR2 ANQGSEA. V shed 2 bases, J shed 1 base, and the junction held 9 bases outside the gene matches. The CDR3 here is CSVESPAGAGTDTQYF. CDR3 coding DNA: TGCAGCGTTGAATCCCCTGCGGGAGCCGGCACAGATACGCAGTATTTT.

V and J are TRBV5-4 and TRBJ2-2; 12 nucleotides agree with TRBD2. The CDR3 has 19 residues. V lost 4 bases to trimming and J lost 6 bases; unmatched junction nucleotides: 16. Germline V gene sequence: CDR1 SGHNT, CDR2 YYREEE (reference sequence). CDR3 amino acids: CASSMGLAGQKLGAGELFF. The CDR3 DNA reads TGTGCCAGCAGCATGGGACTAGCGGGCCAAAAATTAGGAGCCGGGGAGCTGTTTTTT.

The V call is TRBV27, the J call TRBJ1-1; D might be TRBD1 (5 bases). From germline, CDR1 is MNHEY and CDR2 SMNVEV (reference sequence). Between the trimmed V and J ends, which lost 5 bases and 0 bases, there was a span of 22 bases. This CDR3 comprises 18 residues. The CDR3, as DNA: TGTGCCAGCAGTGAGGTGGGGGGGGTTGGAGATATGAACACTGAAGCTTTCTTT. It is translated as CASSEVGGVGDMNTEAFF.

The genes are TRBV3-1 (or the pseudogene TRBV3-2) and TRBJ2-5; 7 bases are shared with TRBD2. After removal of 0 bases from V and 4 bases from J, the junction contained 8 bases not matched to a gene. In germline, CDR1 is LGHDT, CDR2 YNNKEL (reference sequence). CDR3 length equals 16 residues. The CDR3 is CASSQELRGGRETQYF. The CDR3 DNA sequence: TGTGCCAGCAGCCAAGAGCTAAGGGGAGGGCGAGAGACCCAGTACTTC.

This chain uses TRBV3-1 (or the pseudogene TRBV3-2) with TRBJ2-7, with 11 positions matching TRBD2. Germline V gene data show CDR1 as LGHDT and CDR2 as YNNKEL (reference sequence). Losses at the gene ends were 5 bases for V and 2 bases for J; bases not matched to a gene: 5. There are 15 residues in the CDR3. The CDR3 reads CASSETSGGAYEQYF. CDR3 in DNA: TGTGCCAGCAGCGAAACTAGCGGGGGTGCCTACGAGCAGTACTTC.

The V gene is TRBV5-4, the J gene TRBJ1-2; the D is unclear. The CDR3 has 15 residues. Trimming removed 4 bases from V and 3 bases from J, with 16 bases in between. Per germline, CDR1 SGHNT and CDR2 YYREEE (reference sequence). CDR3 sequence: CASSRSGVDHYGYTF. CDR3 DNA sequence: TGTGCCAGCAGCCGTTCGGGAGTTGATCACTATGGCTACACCTTC.

The CDR3 is CASSSVRSRQYF. The CDR3 DNA reads TGTGCCAGCAGCTCGGTTCGTTCACGGCAGTACTTC. The gene calls are TRBV27 and TRBJ2-7; D is uncertain. Trimming left V 6 bases short and J 9 bases short, with 15 bases between. The CDR3 is 12 amino acids. Germline V gives CDR1 MNHEY, CDR2 SMNVEV (reference sequence).

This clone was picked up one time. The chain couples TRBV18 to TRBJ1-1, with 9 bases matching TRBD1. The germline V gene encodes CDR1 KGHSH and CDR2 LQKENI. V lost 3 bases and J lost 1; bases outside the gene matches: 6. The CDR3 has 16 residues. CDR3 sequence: CASSPYRGQGNTEAFF. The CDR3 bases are TGTGCCAGCTCACCCTACAGGGGGCAGGGGAACACTGAAGCTTTCTTT.

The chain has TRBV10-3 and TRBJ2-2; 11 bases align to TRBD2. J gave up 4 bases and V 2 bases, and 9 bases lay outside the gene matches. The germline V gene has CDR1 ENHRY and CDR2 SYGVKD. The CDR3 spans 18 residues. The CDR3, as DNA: TGTGCCATCAGTGAGCCAACTCTAGCGGGGGGCCCCACCGGGGAGCTGTTTTTT. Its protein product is CAISEPTLAGGPTGELFF.

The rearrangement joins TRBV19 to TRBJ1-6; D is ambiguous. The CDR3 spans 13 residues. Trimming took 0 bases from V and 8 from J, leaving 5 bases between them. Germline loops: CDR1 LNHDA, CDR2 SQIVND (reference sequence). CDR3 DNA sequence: TGTGCCAGTAGTATAGAACCAGATTCACCCCTCCACTTT. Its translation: CASSIEPDSPLHF.

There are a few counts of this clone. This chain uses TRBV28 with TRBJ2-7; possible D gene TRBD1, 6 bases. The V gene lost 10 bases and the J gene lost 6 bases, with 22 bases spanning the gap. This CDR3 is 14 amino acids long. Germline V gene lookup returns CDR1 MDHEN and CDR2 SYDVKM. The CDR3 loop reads CAISRGHQGSEQYF. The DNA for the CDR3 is TGTGCCATCTCAAGGGGACACCAAGGGAGCGAGCAGTACTTC.

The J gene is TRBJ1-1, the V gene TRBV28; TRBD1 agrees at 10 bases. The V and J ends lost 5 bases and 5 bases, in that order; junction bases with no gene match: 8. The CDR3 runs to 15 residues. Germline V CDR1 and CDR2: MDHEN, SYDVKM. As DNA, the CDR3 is TGTGCCAGCAGTGTAGACAGGGGGCTCAGGACTGAAGCTTTCTTT. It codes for CASSVDRGLRTEAFF.

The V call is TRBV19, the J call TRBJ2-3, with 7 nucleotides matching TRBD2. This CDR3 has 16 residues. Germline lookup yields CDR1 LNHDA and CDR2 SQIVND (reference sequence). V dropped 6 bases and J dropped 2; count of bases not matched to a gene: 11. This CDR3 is CASSPLSGRATDTQYF. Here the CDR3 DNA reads TGTGCCAGTAGCCCTCTTAGTGGGAGGGCCACAGATACGCAGTATTTT.

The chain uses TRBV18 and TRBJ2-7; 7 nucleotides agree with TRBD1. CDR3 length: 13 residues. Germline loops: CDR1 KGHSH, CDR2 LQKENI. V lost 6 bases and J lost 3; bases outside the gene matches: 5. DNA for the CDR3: TGTGCCAGCTCCCTAGGGACAGTCTACGAGCAGTACTTC. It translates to CASSLGTVYEQYF.

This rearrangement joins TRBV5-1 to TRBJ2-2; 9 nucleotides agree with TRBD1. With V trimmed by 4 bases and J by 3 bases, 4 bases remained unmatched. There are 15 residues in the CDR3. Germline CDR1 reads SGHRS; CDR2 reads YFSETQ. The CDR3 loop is CASSDRTGDTGELFF. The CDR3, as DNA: TGCGCCAGCAGCGACAGGACAGGGGACACCGGGGAGCTGTTTTTT.

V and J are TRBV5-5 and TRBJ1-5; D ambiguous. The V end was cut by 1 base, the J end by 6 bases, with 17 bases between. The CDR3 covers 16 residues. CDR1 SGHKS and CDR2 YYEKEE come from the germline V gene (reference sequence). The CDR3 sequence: CASSLFPDTGGQPQHF. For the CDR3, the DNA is TGTGCCAGCAGCTTGTTCCCAGACACTGGAGGTCAGCCCCAGCATTTT.

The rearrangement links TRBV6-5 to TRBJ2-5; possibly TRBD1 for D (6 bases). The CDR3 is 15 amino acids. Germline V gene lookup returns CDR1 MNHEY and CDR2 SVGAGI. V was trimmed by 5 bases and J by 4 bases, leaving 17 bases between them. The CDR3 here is CASSIPGQGTETQYF. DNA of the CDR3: TGTGCCAGCAGTATACCGGGGCAGGGGACAGAGACCCAGTACTTC.

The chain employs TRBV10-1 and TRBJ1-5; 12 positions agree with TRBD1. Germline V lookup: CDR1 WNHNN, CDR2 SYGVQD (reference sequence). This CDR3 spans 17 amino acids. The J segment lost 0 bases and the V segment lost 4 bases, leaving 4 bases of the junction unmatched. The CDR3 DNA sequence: TGCGCCAGCAGTGGGGGACAGGGGGCTTTTAGCAATCAGCCCCAGCATTTT. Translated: CASSGGQGAFSNQPQHF.

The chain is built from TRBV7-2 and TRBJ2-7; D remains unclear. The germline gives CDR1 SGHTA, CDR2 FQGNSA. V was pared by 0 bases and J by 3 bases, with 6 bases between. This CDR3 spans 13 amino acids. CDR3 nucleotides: TGTGCCAGCAGCTTAGCCCTTTACTACGAGCAGTACTTC. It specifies CASSLALYYEQYF.

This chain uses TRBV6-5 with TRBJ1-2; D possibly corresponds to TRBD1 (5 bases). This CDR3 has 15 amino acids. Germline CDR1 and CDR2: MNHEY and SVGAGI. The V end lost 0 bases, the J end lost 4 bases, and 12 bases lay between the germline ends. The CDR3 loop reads CASSYSGRRVYGYTF. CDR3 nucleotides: TGTGCCAGCAGTTACTCGGGGCGCAGGGTCTATGGCTACACCTTC.

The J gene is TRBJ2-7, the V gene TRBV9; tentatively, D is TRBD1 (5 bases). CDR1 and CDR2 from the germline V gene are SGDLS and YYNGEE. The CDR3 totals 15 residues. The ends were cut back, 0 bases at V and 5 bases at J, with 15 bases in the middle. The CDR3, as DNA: TGTGCCAGCAGCGTAGGGGCAGGGCTCAAAGACGAGCAGTACTTC. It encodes CASSVGAGLKDEQYF. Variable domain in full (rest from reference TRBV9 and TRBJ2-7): DSGVTQTPKHLITATGQRVTLRCSPRSGDLSVYWYQQSLDQGLQFLIQYYNGEERAKGNILERFSAQQFPDLHSELNLSSLELGDSALYFCASSVGAGLKDEQYFGPGTRLTVT.

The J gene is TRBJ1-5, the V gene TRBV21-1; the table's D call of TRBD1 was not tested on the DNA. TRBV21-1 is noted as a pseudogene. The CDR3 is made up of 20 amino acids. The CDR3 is CASSKRCDGDRGQSNQPQHF. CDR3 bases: TGTGCCAGCAGCAAAAGGTGTGACGGTGACAGGGGGCAGAGCAATCAGCCCCAGCATTTT.

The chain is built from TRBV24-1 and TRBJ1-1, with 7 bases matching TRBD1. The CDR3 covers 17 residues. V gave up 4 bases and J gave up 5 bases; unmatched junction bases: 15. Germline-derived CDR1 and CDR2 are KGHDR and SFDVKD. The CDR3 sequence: CATSEPDRVSFDTEAFF. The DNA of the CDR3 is TGTGCCACCAGTGAACCTGACAGGGTAAGTTTCGATACTGAAGCTTTCTTT.

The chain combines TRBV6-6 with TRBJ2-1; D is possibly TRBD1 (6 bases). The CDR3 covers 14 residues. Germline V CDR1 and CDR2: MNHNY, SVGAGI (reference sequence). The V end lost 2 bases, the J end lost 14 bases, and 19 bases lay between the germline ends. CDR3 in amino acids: CASSYRSSGGPKFF. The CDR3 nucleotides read TGTGCCAGCAGTTACAGAAGTTCTGGGGGCCCTAAGTTCTTC.

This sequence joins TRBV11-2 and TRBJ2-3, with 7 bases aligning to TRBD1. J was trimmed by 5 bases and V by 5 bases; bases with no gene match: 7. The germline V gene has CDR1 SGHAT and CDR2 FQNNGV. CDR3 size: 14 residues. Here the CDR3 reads CASSPGTAVDTQYF. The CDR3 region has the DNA TGTGCCAGCAGCCCCGGGACAGCGGTAGATACGCAGTATTTT.

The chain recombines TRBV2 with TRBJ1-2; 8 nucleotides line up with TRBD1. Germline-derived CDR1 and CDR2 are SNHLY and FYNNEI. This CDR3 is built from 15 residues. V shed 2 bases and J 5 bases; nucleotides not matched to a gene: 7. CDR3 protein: CASSEPRGRIYGYTF. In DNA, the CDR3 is TGTGCCAGCAGTGAACCCAGGGGGCGAATATATGGCTACACCTTC.

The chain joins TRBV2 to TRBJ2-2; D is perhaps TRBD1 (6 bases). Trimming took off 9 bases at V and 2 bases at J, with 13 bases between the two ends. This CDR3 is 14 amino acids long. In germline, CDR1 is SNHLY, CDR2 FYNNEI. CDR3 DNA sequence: TGTGCCAGTCAGAGGACAGCCAACACCGGGGAGCTGTTTTTT. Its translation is CASQRTANTGELFF.

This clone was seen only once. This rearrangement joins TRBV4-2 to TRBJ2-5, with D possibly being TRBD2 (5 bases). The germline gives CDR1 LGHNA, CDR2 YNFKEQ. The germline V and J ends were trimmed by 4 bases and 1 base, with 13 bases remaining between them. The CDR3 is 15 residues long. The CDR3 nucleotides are TGTGCCAGCAGCCTCATAGCGTCGGCCCAAGAGACCCAGTACTTC. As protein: CASSLIASAQETQYF.

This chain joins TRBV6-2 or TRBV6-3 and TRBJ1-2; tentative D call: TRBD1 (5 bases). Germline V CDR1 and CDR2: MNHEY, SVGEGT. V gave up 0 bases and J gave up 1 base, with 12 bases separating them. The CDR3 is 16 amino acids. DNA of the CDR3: TGTGCCAGCAGTTACTCCGGCACAGGCTTTAACTATGGCTACACCTTC. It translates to CASSYSGTGFNYGYTF.